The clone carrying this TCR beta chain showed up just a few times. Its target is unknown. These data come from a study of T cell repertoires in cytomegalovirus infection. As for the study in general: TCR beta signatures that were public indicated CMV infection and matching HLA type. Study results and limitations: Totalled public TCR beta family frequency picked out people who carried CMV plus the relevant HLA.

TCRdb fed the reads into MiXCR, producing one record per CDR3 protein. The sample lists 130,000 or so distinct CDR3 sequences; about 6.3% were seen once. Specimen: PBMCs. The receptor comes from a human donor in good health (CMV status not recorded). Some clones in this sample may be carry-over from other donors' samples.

The CDR3 nucleotides read TGTGCCAGCAGCTTAACCGGGGTCGGTAGCGGGGGAGAGACCCAGTACTTC. This gives the protein CASSLTGVGSGGETQYF. The chain couples TRBV7-3 to TRBJ2-5, with 9 nucleotides matching TRBD2. This CDR3 has 17 amino acids. The V gene's germline CDR1 is SGHTA and CDR2 FQGTGA. V was pared by 0 bases and J by 4 bases, with 9 bases of the junction left unmatched.